This is a list of T cell receptor beta chains from one sample in a study of blood T cell repertoires in COVID-19. Libraries were prepared by immunoSEQ multiplex PCR; TCRdb keeps only in-frame clonotypes and omits some of them. This table holds 300,000 to 400,000 clones, more than 85% found once. Input material: PBMCs or T cells enriched from blood (not recorded which). These TCRs come from a woman aged 25 to 39 who had been exposed to COVID-19. The CDR3 runs from the conserved cysteine through the conserved F or W. Fields, in order: J gene, V gene, clone size, D gene, CDR3 length, CDR3 DNA, CDR3 protein. D genes are given only for firm matches. Expanded clones get a size class; other rows say once, few or many, or leave the size out.

TRBJ2-7,TRBV4-2,NA,TRBD2,17,TGTGCCAGCAGCCAAGATCCCCTAGCGGGGGTGACGGGAGAGCAGTACTTC,CASSQDPLAGVTGEQYF
TRBJ1-2,TRBV25-1,NA,NA,11,TGTGCCAGCAACAGAGGGCTTGGCTACACCTTC,CASNRGLGYTF
TRBJ2-7,TRBV9,NA,NA,14,TGTGCCAGCAGCGTAGCCGGAGGGGACTACGAGCAGTACTTC,CASSVAGGDYEQYF
TRBJ1-1,TRBV5-1,NA,NA,15,TGCGCCAGCAAGCTAAAGAGGGGAGGGGCGACTGAAGCTTTCTTT,CASKLKRGGATEAFF
TRBJ2-1,TRBV7-9,NA,TRBD2,15,TGTGCCAGCAGCTTACAACTAGCGTCCTACAATGAGCAGTTCTTC,CASSLQLASYNEQFF
TRBJ1-5,TRBV2,NA,NA,17,TGTGCCAGCCAGGGGTGGACGGGGGGGTATAGCAATCAGCCCCAGCATTTT,CASQGWTGGYSNQPQHF
TRBJ1-2,TRBV4-1,NA,NA,14,TGCGCCAGCAGCCAGCATCGTCGGGACTATGGCTACACCTTC,CASSQHRRDYGYTF
TRBJ1-5,TRBV10-1,NA,TRBD1,18,TGCGCCAGCAGTGAGACGTACGAGACAGGGCTGCTGAATCAGCCCCAGCATTTT,CASSETYETGLLNQPQHF
TRBJ2-2,TRBV7-3,few,NA,14,TGTGCCAGCAGCCCCTCCGGGGTGGCCGGGGAGCTGTTTTTT,CASSPSGVAGELFF
TRBJ1-1,TRBV7-3,NA,NA,13,TGTGCCAGCAGCTTAAATACTAACACTGAAGCTTTCTTT,CASSLNTNTEAFF
TRBJ2-7,TRBV27,NA,TRBD1,15,TGTGCCAGCAGTTATCCCGGGACAGGTGTCTACGAGCAGTACTTC,CASSYPGTGVYEQYF
TRBJ1-6,TRBV3-1/TRBV3-2,NA,NA,21,TGTGCCAGCAGGCCAGGGGCAGAAAATCCGTACTTTTTGTCCTATAATTCACCCCTCCACTTT,CASRPGAENPYFLSYNSPLHF
TRBJ2-5,TRBV4-2,NA,NA,13,TGTGCCAGCAGCCTCCCAGACCAAGAGACCCAGTACTTC,CASSLPDQETQYF
TRBJ1-6,TRBV25-1,NA,NA,13,TGTGCCAGCAGTGGGTCAGGGTATTCACCCCTCCACTTT,CASSGSGYSPLHF
TRBJ2-6,TRBV5-1,NA,NA,15,TGCGCCAGCAGCTTGTCGAGGACTGGGGCCAACGTCCTGACTTTC,CASSLSRTGANVLTF
TRBJ1-4,TRBV19,NA,TRBD1,16,TGTGCCAGTAGTCGGGACAGGAACAATTTCGGTGAAAAACTGTTTTTT,CASSRDRNNFGEKLFF
TRBJ1-1,TRBV12-1,NA,NA,21,TGTGCCAGCAGCTTTGTAATCGGGGCGGCTATGAGGTCTGGGGAGGACACTGAAGCTTTCTTT,CASSFVIGAAMRSGEDTEAFF
TRBJ2-1,TRBV29-1,NA,NA,12,TGCAGCTCCGGGACTCCCGTTGATGAGCAGTTCTTC,CSSGTPVDEQFF
TRBJ1-5,TRBV7-2,few,NA,14,TGTGCCAGCACCTTCGCCGGGAGGGATCAGCCCCAGCATTTT,CASTFAGRDQPQHF
TRBJ1-4,TRBV1,NA,NA,12,TGCACCAGCGGGCAGGGGATGGAAAAACTGTTTTTT,CTSGQGMEKLFF
TRBJ2-1,TRBV6-5,NA,TRBD2,15,TGTGCCAGCAGTTACGGCGGGGGACTTTACAATGAGCAGTTCTTC,CASSYGGGLYNEQFF
TRBJ2-7,TRBV27,NA,NA,17,TGTGCCAGCAGTTCTTTCACCCACAGAAACCAGCCCTACGAGCAGTACTTC,CASSSFTHRNQPYEQYF
TRBJ2-1,TRBV4-3,NA,TRBD1,15,TGCGCCAGCAGCCAGGGACAGGGGAGGTACAATGAGCAGTTCTTC,CASSQGQGRYNEQFF
TRBJ1-5,TRBV19,NA,NA,14,TGTGCCAGTAGTATTGAGGGTTTCAATCAGCGCCAGCATTTT,CASSIEGFNQRQHF
TRBJ1-2,TRBV11-1,NA,TRBD1,13,TGTGCCAGCAGTACACAGGGGGCGTCTGGCTACACCTTC,CASSTQGASGYTF
TRBJ1-1,TRBV28,NA,TRBD1,15,TGTGCCATCCGGACAGGTACTCTAATGAACACTGAAGCTTTCTTT,CAIRTGTLMNTEAFF
TRBJ2-2,TRBV18,NA,NA,14,TGTGCCAGCTCCCTCGGACAGAACACCGGGGAGCTGTTTTTT,CASSLGQNTGELFF
TRBJ1-1,TRBV5-1,NA,TRBD1,16,TGCGCCAGCAGCGTGACAGGGATCCTTATGAACACTGAAGCTTTCTTT,CASSVTGILMNTEAFF
TRBJ2-1,TRBV5-1,NA,TRBD2,16,TGCGCCAGCAGCCCAAGGACTAGCGGGGCGTATAATGAGCAGTTCTTC,CASSPRTSGAYNEQFF
TRBJ2-1,TRBV27,NA,TRBD1,14,TGTGCCTTCCAGGGGACAGGACTCGTTAATGAGCAGTTCTTC,CAFQGTGLVNEQFF
TRBJ1-2,TRBV27,once,NA,15,TGTGCCAGCAGTTTACGGGACACCCCTAACTATGGCTACACCTTC,CASSLRDTPNYGYTF
TRBJ1-1,TRBV5-1,NA,NA,14,TGCGCCAGCAGCTTAAGCGCCAAGGCCACTGAAGCTTTCTTT,CASSLSAKATEAFF
TRBJ1-1,TRBV6-5,NA,NA,14,TGTGCCAGCAGTACCTACAGACGGTACACTGAAGCTTTCTTT,CASSTYRRYTEAFF
TRBJ1-1,TRBV7-6,NA,NA,15,TGTGCCAGCAGCTCGGGGGTGCAGGGGAACACTGAAGCTTTCTTT,CASSSGVQGNTEAFF
TRBJ1-2,TRBV11-2,NA,TRBD1,13,TGTGCCAGCAGCCGCAGGGGGCCCTATGGCTACACCTTC,CASSRRGPYGYTF
TRBJ1-1,TRBV6-5,NA,NA,13,TGTGCCAGCAGGCAAACAGGCTCCACTGAAGCTTTCTTT,CASRQTGSTEAFF
TRBJ1-6,TRBV6-5,NA,NA,13,TGTGCCAGCAGGACAATCGATAATTCACCCCTCCACTTT,CASRTIDNSPLHF
TRBJ1-3,TRBV9,NA,NA,13,TGTGCCAGCAGTACAGAAACTGGAAACACCATATATTTT,CASSTETGNTIYF
TRBJ1-1,TRBV3-1/TRBV3-2,once,NA,12,TGTGCCAGCAGCCAAGCCGCCTTGGCAGCTTTCTTT,CASSQAALAAFF
TRBJ2-7,TRBV19,NA,NA,15,TGTGCCAGTAGTACTAGGCACGCTACCCCCTACGAGCAGTACTTC,CASSTRHATPYEQYF
TRBJ2-7,TRBV7-9,few,TRBD1,14,TGTGCCAGCAGCGTGGGACAGGGTGCCTACGAGCAGTACTTC,CASSVGQGAYEQYF
TRBJ2-3,TRBV6-5,NA,NA,15,TGTGCCAGCAGTTACTCGGGACTGCACACAGATACGCAGTATTTT,CASSYSGLHTDTQYF
TRBJ2-5,TRBV11-3,NA,TRBD2,17,TGTGCCAGCAGCTTAGGACTAGCGGGGGGCACCCGGGAGACCCAGTACTTC,CASSLGLAGGTRETQYF